Listed below are T cell receptor beta chains from one sample, sequenced in a study of regulatory T cells in long-lasting Graves disease. In TCRdb, the multiplex PCR reads were re-called with MiXCR into one record per CDR3 protein. Seen here are 400,000 to 550,000 distinct CDR3 sequences, more than 12% observed once, and the top ten hold roughly 17%. The same sample was also used in a study of T cells in Graves' hyperthyroidism and ophthalmopathy.

The sample consisted of peripheral blood mononuclear cells (PBMCs), taken at new diagnosis, from a patient treated with antithyroid drugs. The receptor set was obtained from a woman in her thirties with Graves disease. Each CDR3 is given with its conserved first and last residue. D genes are given only for firm matches. Size is omitted from some rows. Given values are once, few, many or a class for expanded clones.

cdr3_length	clone_size	v_call	d_call	j_call	cdr3_aa	cdr3_nt
15	many	TRBV11-1	TRBD2	TRBJ2-7	CASSHQQAGDYEQYF	TGTGCCAGCAGCCACCAACAGGCGGGGGACTACGAGCAGTACTTC
14	.	TRBV13	.	TRBJ1-4	CASSQHDGNEKLFF	TGTGCCAGCAGCCAACACGATGGGAATGAAAAACTGTTTTTT
15	few	TRBV11-2	TRBD2	TRBJ2-5	CASSLDRDSGSVQYF	TGTGCCAGCAGCTTAGATCGGGATAGCGGGAGCGTCCAGTACTTC
17	many	TRBV20-1	TRBD2	TRBJ2-1	CSARDREGQSFLNEQFF	TGCAGTGCTAGAGATAGGGAGGGGCAATCATTCCTCAATGAGCAGTTCTTC
12	.	TRBV12-3/TRBV12-4	.	TRBJ2-1	CASSFVVNEQFF	TGTGCCAGCAGTTTCGTTGTAAATGAGCAGTTCTTC
16	many	TRBV4-1	TRBD2	TRBJ2-7	CASSQVIGGGSYEQYF	TGCGCCAGCAGCCAAGTTATCGGGGGGGGTTCCTACGAGCAGTACTTC
14	many	TRBV7-3	.	TRBJ2-1	CASSLLGSYNEQFF	TGTGCCAGCAGTTTACTCGGGTCCTACAATGAGCAGTTCTTC
16	.	TRBV15	.	TRBJ1-1	CATSRDSPEGYTEAFF	TGTGCCACCAGCAGAGATTCCCCCGAGGGGTACACTGAAGCTTTCTTT
16	.	TRBV7-2	.	TRBJ2-7	CASSYGQAVSSYEQYF	TGTGCCAGCAGCTATGGGCAAGCGGTTAGCTCCTACGAGCAGTACTTC
16	many	TRBV11-2	.	TRBJ1-6	CASSLVSGSYNSPLHF	TGTGCCAGCAGCTTGGTGTCTGGCTCCTATAATTCACCCCTCCACTTT
15	.	TRBV14	.	TRBJ2-7	CASSQVMGGAVEQYF	TGTGCCAGCAGCCAAGTTATGGGGGGGGCCGTCGAGCAGTACTTC
14	many	TRBV5-1	.	TRBJ2-3	CASSPGGRGDTQYF	TGCGCCAGCAGCCCCGGAGGGCGAGGGGATACGCAGTATTTT
17	many	TRBV11-2	TRBD2	TRBJ2-3	CASSSRRGGLEEDTQYF	TGTGCCAGCAGCTCTCGGCGGGGGGGACTCGAGGAAGATACGCAGTATTTT
12	.	TRBV25-1	.	TRBJ2-3	CASSADSKTQYF	TGTGCCAGCAGTGCGGACTCCAAAACGCAGTATTTT
15	many	TRBV11-1	.	TRBJ2-1	CASSLVRERYNEQFF	TGTGCCAGCAGCTTAGTCCGGGAGCGATACAATGAGCAGTTCTTC
15	many	TRBV27	TRBD2	TRBJ2-1	CASSLVAGVRNEQFF	TGTGCCAGCAGTTTAGTAGCGGGTGTTCGTAATGAGCAGTTCTTC
18	many	TRBV24-1	TRBD1	TRBJ2-6	CATSDAQGILPGANVLTF	TGTGCCACCAGTGATGCACAGGGGATACTCCCTGGGGCCAACGTCCTGACTTTC
13	few	TRBV20-1	TRBD2	TRBJ2-7	CSARREVAVLRNF	TGCAGTGCTAGGCGGGAGGTGGCCGTTCTCCGTAACTTC
16	.	TRBV6-5	.	TRBJ2-6	CASSYSTGSGANVLTF	TGTGCCAGCAGTTACTCTACAGGCTCTGGGGCCAACGTCCTGACTTTC
14	few	TRBV10-3	.	TRBJ1-5	CAISVRGGNQPQHF	TGTGCCATCAGTGTAAGAGGGGGCAATCAGCCCCAGCATTTT
22	.	TRBV6-2/TRBV6-3	TRBD2	TRBJ2-1	CASSWRVGGGREKVGSYNEQFF	TGTGCCAGCAGTTGGCGTGTGGGCGGCGGGCGGGAGAAGGTTGGCTCCTACAATGAGCAGTTCTTC
16	many	TRBV7-9	.	TRBJ2-2	CASSLAPSPNTGELFF	TGTGCCAGCAGCTTAGCGCCTAGCCCGAACACCGGGGAGCTGTTTTTT
16	.	TRBV28	TRBD1	TRBJ2-5	CASSFATGGRSGTQYF	TGTGCCAGCAGTTTTGCTACAGGGGGCAGGAGTGGGACCCAGTACTTC
15	many	TRBV18	.	TRBJ2-7	CASSPLPRVTYEQYF	TGTGCCAGCTCACCACTCCCTCGGGTCACCTACGAGCAGTACTTC
12	.	TRBV10-3	.	TRBJ2-1	CAISPGYNEQFF	TGTGCCATCAGCCCGGGTTATAATGAGCAGTTCTTC
13	.	TRBV10-2	.	TRBJ1-1	CASSDWGGTEAFF	TGCGCCAGCAGTGATTGGGGCGGCACTGAAGCTTTCTTT
15	.	TRBV30	.	TRBJ1-6	CAWSVPTGMVSPLHF	TGTGCCTGGAGTGTACCAACAGGGATGGTTTCACCCCTCCACTTT
14	.	TRBV6-1	TRBD1	TRBJ2-3	CASSTRQGSDTQYF	TGTGCCAGCAGTACCAGACAGGGTTCAGATACGCAGTATTTT
17	.	TRBV19	.	TRBJ2-6	CASSPGVGPSGANVLTF	TGTGCCAGTAGCCCTGGGGTAGGGCCTTCCGGGGCCAACGTCCTGACTTTC
17	many	TRBV9	TRBD1	TRBJ2-7	CASSASGQGTSTYEQYF	TGTGCCAGCAGCGCGTCCGGACAGGGGACCTCCACCTACGAGCAGTACTTC
13	few	TRBV4-1	.	TRBJ2-7	CASSQDWVYEQYF	TGCGCCAGCAGCCAAGACTGGGTGTACGAGCAGTACTTC
12	.	TRBV7-8	.	TRBJ2-3	CASSLVSDTQYF	TGTGCCAGCAGCTTAGTTTCAGATACGCAGTATTTT
14	many	TRBV2	.	TRBJ2-3	CASSRRASTDTQYF	TGTGCCAGCAGTAGGAGGGCAAGCACAGATACGCAGTATTTT
13	few	TRBV7-9	TRBD1	TRBJ2-7	CASSRTQGGEQYF	TGTGCCAGCAGCAGAACACAGGGGGGCGAGCAGTACTTC
13	many	TRBV28	.	TRBJ1-1	CASLAPWGMEAFF	TGTGCCAGCTTGGCCCCCTGGGGCATGGAAGCTTTCTTT
15	many	TRBV5-5	.	TRBJ1-1	CASSLGTDSTSEAFF	TGTGCCAGCAGCTTGGGGACAGACTCCACGAGTGAAGCTTTCTTT
14	.	TRBV11-2	.	TRBJ1-6	CASSASSVDSPLHF	TGTGCCAGCAGCGCCTCTTCAGTGGATTCACCCCTCCACTTT
15	.	TRBV19	TRBD2	TRBJ2-1	CASTLLAGNSGEQFF	TGTGCCAGTACCTTACTAGCGGGAAATTCCGGTGAGCAGTTCTTC
12	.	TRBV5-1	.	TRBJ2-5	CASSSEDETQYF	TGCGCCAGCAGCTCCGAAGATGAGACCCAGTACTTC
13	.	TRBV19	TRBD1	TRBJ1-1	CASSRQGDTEAFF	TGTGCCAGTAGCCGACAGGGGGACACTGAAGCTTTCTTT
16	many	TRBV3-1	TRBD1	TRBJ2-7	CASSQENTGVYYEQYF	TGTGCCAGCAGCCAAGAAAACACAGGGGTCTACTACGAGCAGTACTTC
15	many	TRBV28	TRBD1	TRBJ2-1	CASSSPAQGYNEQFF	TGTGCCAGCAGTTCTCCGGCACAGGGGTACAATGAGCAGTTCTTC
13	.	TRBV29-1	TRBD1	TRBJ1-1	CSVRTGGNTEAFF	TGCAGCGTTCGGACAGGGGGAAACACTGAAGCTTTCTTT
18	.	TRBV5-1	TRBD1	TRBJ2-6	CASSLVRQGSSGANVLTF	TGCGCCAGCAGCTTGGTTCGACAGGGGAGCTCTGGGGCCAACGTCCTGACTTTC
11	many	TRBV6-5	.	TRBJ2-5	CASSYKETQYF	TGTGCCAGCAGTTACAAAGAGACCCAGTACTTC
14	many	TRBV10-3	TRBD1	TRBJ2-7	CAISPGQASYEQYF	TGTGCCATCAGTCCGGGACAGGCCTCCTACGAGCAGTACTTC
18	few	TRBV4-1	TRBD2	TRBJ2-5	CASSQWYPSGSGRETQYF	TGCGCCAGCAGCCAATGGTACCCTAGCGGGAGTGGGAGGGAGACCCAGTACTTC
12	many	TRBV30	.	TRBJ2-5	CAWALRNGAQYF	TGTGCCTGGGCCTTACGAAACGGGGCCCAGTACTTC
15	.	TRBV7-9	.	TRBJ1-4	CASSLDGGTREKLFF	TGTGCCAGCAGCTTAGACGGGGGGACGCGGGAAAAACTGTTTTTT
13	many	TRBV18	.	TRBJ1-5	CASSPIKDQPQHF	TGTGCCAGCTCACCCATCAAGGATCAGCCCCAGCATTTT
15	.	TRBV20-1	TRBD1	TRBJ1-2	CSARPDRTGRYGYTF	TGCAGTGCTAGACCCGACCGGACAGGACGGTATGGCTACACCTTC
11	.	TRBV12-3/TRBV12-4	.	TRBJ1-1	CASSFGDEAFF	TGTGCCAGCAGTTTTGGGGACGAAGCTTTCTTT